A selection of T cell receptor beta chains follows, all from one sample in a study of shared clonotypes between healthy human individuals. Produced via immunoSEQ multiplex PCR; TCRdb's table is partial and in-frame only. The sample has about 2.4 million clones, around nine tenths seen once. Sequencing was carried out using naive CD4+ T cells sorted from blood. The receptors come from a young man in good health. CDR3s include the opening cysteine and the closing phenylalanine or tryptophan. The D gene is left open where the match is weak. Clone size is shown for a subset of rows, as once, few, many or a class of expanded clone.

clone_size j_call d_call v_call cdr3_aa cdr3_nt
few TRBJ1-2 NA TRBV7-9 CASSVSNYGYTF TGTGCCAGCAGCGTTAGCAACTATGGCTACACCTTC
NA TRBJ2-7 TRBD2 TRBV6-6 CASSYGTSGLGEQYF TGTGCCAGCAGTTATGGGACTAGCGGCTTGGGAGAGCAGTACTTC
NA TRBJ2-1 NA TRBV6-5 CASSRGGDEQFF TGTGCCAGCAGCCGCGGGGGCGATGAGCAGTTCTTC
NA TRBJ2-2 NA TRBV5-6 CASSFFTETGELFF TGTGCCAGCAGCTTTTTCACGGAGACCGGGGAGCTGTTTTTT
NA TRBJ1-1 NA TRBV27 CASSFAPTVNTEAFF TGTGCCAGCAGTTTTGCCCCGACAGTGAACACTGAAGCTTTCTTT
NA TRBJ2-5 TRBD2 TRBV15 CATSRDAGGGIAQYF TGTGCCACCAGCAGAGATGCGGGGGGCGGAATAGCCCAGTACTTC
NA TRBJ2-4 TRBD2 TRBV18 CASSLSSGSGKNIQYF TGTGCCAGCTCCCTCTCTAGCGGGAGTGGCAAAAACATTCAGTACTTC
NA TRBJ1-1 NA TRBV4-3 CASSQGAGGTEAFF TGCGCCAGCAGCCAAGGGGCAGGTGGGACTGAAGCTTTCTTT
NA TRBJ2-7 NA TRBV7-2 CASSLSRGPYEQYF TGTGCCAGCAGCTTATCCAGGGGACCTTACGAGCAGTACTTC
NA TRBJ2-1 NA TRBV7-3 CASSLRQWGEQFF TGTGCCAGCAGCTTACGTCAGTGGGGTGAGCAGTTCTTC
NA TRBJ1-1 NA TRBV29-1 CSVKNTEAFF TGCAGCGTGAAGAACACTGAAGCTTTCTTT
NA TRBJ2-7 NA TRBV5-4 CASSLGGTTHYEQYF TGTGCCAGCAGCTTGGGGGGGACGACTCACTACGAGCAGTACTTC
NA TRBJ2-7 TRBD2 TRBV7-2 CASSLAGTSYEQYF TGTGCCAGCAGCTTAGCTGGGACTAGCTACGAGCAGTACTTC
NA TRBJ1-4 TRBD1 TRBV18 CASSRDRTSNEKLFF TGTGCCAGCTCCCGGGACAGGACCTCTAATGAAAAACTGTTTTTT
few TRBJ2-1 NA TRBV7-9 CASSLAGMDNEQFF TGTGCCAGCAGCTTAGCCGGGATGGACAATGAGCAGTTCTTC
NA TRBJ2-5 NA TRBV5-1 CASSPQVGGAGETQYF TGCGCCAGCAGCCCTCAGGTTGGGGGCGCGGGAGAGACCCAGTACTTC
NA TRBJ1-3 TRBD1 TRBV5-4 CASSLTGAGNTIYF TGTGCCAGCAGCTTGACAGGGGCAGGAAACACCATATATTTT
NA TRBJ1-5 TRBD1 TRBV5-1 CASSLGLGQGNQPQHF TGCGCCAGCAGCTTGGGTTTGGGACAGGGTAATCAGCCCCAGCATTTT
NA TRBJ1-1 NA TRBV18 CASSPSPTSMNTEAFF TGTGCCAGCTCACCTTCACCAACGTCCATGAACACTGAAGCTTTCTTT
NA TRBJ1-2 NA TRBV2 CASSGGGRTYGYTF TGTGCCAGCAGTGGGGGTGGACGGACCTATGGCTACACCTTC
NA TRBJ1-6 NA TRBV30 CAWSGEGGSLNSPLHF TGTGCCTGGAGTGGCGAGGGGGGCAGTCTAAATTCACCCCTCCACTTT
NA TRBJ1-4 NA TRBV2 CASSGRDEKLFF TGTGCCAGCAGCGGACGGGATGAAAAACTGTTTTTT
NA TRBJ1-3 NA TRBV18 CASSNRADPGNTIYF TGTGCCAGCTCAAATCGGGCCGATCCCGGAAACACCATATATTTT
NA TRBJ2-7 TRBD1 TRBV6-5 CASSRQGSYEQYF TGTGCCAGCAGCAGACAGGGCTCCTACGAGCAGTACTTC
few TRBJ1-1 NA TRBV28 CASRRQDTEAFF TGTGCCAGCAGGCGACAGGACACTGAAGCTTTCTTT
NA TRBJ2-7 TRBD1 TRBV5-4 CASSFGTGYEQYF TGTGCCAGCAGCTTTGGGACAGGCTACGAGCAGTACTTC
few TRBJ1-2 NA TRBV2 CASSDGANYGYTF TGTGCCAGCAGTGACGGAGCTAACTATGGCTACACCTTC
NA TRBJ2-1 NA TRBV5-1 CASTPGGPGVNEQFF TGCGCCAGCACCCCAGGAGGGCCGGGTGTAAATGAGCAGTTCTTC
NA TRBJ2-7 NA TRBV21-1 CASSRVGGEQYF TGTGCCAGCAGCAGAGTGGGGGGCGAGCAGTACTTC
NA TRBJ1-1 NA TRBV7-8 CASSLDRGAEAFF TGTGCCAGCAGCTTAGACCGGGGGGCTGAAGCTTTCTTT
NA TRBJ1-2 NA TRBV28 CASSLSGLYGYTF TGTGCCAGCAGTTTATCAGGTCTATATGGCTACACCTTC
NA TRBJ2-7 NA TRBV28 CASSPPQVSYEQYF TGTGCCAGCAGTCCCCCACAGGTATCCTACGAGCAGTACTTC
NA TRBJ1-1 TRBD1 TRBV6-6 CASSLNRGTSEAFF TGTGCCAGCAGTCTAAACAGGGGGACCAGTGAAGCTTTCTTT
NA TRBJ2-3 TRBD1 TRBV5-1 CASSLGTGITDTQYF TGCGCCAGCAGCCTCGGGACAGGGATCACAGATACGCAGTATTTT
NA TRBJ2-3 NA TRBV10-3 CAISDMVTRGDTQYF TGTGCCATCAGCGATATGGTGACTAGGGGGGATACGCAGTATTTT
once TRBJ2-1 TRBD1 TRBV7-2 CASSRSDLPGQGNEQFF TGTGCCAGCAGCCGTAGTGACCTTCCGGGACAGGGGAATGAGCAGTTCTTC
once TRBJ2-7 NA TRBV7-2 CASSSGQPYEQYF TGTGCCAGCAGCTCTGGACAGCCTTACGAGCAGTACTTC
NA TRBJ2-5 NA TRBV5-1 CASSPLATAETQYF TGCGCCAGCAGCCCCCTTGCGACAGCGGAGACCCAGTACTTC
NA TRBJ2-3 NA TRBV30 CAWGRSDTQYF TGTGCCTGGGGAAGGTCAGATACGCAGTATTTT
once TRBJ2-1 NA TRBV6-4 CASREEGLRLF TGTGCCAGCAGGGAGGAGGGGTTGCGGCTCTTC
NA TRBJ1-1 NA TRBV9 CASSVATGRNTEAFF TGTGCCAGCAGCGTAGCTACAGGGAGGAACACTGAAGCTTTCTTT
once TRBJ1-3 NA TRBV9 CASSVEADYGNTIYF TGTGCCAGCAGCGTAGAGGCAGATTATGGAAACACCATATATTTT
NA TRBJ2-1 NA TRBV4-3 CASSQAWGNEQFF TGCGCCAGCAGCCAAGCATGGGGTAATGAGCAGTTCTTC
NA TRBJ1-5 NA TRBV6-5 CASGYFNQPQHF TGTGCCAGCGGATACTTCAATCAGCCCCAGCATTTT
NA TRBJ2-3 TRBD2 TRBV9 CASSVGAGGSTDTQYF TGTGCCAGCAGCGTAGGTGCGGGGGGGTCCACAGATACGCAGTATTTT
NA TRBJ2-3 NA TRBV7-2 CASSFGTSTDTQYF TGTGCCAGCAGCTTCGGGACTAGCACAGATACGCAGTATTTT
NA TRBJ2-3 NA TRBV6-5 CASSYSGDTQYF TGTGCCAGCAGTTACTCAGGGGATACGCAGTATTTT
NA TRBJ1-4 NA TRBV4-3 CASSRGGAPEKLFF TGCGCCAGCAGCCGGGGGGGCGCGCCTGAAAAACTGTTTTTT
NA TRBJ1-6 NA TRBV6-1 CASSVGQSSYNSPLHF TGTGCCAGCAGTGTCGGACAGAGCTCCTATAATTCACCCCTCCACTTT